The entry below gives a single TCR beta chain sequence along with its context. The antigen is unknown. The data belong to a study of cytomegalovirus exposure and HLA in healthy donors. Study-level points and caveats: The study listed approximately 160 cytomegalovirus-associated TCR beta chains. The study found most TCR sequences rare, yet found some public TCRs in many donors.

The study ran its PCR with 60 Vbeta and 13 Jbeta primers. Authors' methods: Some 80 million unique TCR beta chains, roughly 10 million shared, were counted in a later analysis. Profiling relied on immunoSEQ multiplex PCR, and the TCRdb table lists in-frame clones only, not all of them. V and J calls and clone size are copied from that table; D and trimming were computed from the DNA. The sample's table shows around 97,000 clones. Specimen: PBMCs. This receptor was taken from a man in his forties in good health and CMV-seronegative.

CDR3 loop: CASSLAPASGTGRFNGYTF. The CDR3 bases are TGCGCCAGCAGCTTGGCCCCAGCCTCCGGGACAGGGAGGTTTAATGGCTACACCTTC. This chain uses TRBV5-1 with TRBJ1-2, with 9 nucleotides matching TRBD1. Germline-derived CDR1 and CDR2 are SGHRS and YFSETQ. The CDR3 has 19 amino acids. The ends lost 0 bases at V and 6 bases at J; junction bases unmatched: 18.